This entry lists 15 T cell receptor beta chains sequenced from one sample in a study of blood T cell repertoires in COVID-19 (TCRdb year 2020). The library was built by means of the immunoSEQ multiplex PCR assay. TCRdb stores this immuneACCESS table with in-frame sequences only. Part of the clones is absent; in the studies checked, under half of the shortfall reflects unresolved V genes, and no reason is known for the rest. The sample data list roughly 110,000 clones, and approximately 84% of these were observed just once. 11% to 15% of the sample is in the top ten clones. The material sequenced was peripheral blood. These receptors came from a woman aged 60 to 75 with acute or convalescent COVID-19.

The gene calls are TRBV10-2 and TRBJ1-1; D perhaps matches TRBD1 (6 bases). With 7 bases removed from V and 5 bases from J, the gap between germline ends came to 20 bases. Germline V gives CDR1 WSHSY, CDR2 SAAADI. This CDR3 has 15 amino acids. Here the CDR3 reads CASTWTALSETEAFF. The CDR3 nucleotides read TGCGCCAGCACATGGACAGCCCTATCGGAAACTGAAGCTTTCTTT.

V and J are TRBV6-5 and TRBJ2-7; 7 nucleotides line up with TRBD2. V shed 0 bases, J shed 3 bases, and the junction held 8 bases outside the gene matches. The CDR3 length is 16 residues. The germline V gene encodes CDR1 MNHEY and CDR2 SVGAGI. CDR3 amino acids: CASSYSILAGDYEQYF. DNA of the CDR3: TGTGCCAGCAGTTACTCGATCTTAGCGGGCGACTACGAGCAGTACTTC.

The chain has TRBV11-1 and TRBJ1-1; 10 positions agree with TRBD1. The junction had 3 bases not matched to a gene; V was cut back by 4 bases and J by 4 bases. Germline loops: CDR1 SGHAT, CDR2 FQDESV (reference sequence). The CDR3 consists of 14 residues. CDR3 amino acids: CASSWGQGSTEAFF. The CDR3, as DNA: TGTGCCAGCAGCTGGGGACAGGGGTCCACTGAAGCTTTCTTT.

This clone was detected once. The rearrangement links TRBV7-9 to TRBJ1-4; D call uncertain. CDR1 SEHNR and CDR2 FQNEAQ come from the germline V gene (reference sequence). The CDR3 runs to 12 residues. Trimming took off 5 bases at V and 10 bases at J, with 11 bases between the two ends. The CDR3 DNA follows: TGTGCCAGCAGCCCAGCACGGGGAAAACTGTTTTTT. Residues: CASSPARGKLFF.

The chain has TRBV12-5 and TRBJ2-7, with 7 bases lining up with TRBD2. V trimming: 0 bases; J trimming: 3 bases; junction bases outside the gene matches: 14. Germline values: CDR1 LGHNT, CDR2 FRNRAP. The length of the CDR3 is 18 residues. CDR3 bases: TGTGCTAGTGGTTTGGTAACGGGGGGTATCGGGCTAATCTACGAGCAGTACTTC. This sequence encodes CASGLVTGGIGLIYEQYF.

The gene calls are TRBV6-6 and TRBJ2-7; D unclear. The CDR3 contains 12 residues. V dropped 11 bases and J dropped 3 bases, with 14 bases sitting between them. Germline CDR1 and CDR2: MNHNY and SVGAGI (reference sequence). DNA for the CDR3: TGTGCCGTCTCGGTTAAGAACTACGAGCAGTACTTC. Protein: CAVSVKNYEQYF.

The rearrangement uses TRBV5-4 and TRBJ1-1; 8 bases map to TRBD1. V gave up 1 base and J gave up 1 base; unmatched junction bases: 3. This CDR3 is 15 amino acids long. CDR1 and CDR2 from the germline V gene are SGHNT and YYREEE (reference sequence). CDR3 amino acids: CASSLPGGQNTEAFF. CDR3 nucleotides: TGTGCCAGCAGCTTGCCAGGGGGCCAGAACACTGAAGCTTTCTTT.

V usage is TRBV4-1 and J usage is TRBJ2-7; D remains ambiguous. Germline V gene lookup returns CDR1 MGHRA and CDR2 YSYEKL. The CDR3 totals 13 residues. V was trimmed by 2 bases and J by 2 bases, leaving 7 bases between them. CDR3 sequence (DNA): TGCGCCAGCAGCCAACAGGTGACCTACGAGCAGTACTTC. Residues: CASSQQVTYEQYF.

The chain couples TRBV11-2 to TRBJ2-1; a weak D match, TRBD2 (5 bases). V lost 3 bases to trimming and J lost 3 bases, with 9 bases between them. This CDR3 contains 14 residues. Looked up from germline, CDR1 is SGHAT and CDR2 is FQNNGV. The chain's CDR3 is CASSLDWIYNEQFF. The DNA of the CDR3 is TGTGCCAGCAGCTTGGACTGGATCTACAATGAGCAGTTCTTC.

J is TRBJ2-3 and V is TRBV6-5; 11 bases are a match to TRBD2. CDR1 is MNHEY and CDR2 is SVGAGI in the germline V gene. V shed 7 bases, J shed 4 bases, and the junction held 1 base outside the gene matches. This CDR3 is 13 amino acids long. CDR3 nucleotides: TGTGCCAGCACACTAGCGGGAGCAGATACGCAGTATTTT. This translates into CASTLAGADTQYF.

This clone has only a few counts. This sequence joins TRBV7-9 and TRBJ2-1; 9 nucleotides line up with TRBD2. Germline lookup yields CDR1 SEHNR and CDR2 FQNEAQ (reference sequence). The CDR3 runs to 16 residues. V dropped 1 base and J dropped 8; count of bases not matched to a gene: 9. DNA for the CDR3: TGTGCCAGCAGCTTAGGCCTAGCGGGACCGGTAGATGAGCAGTTCTTC. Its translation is CASSLGLAGPVDEQFF.

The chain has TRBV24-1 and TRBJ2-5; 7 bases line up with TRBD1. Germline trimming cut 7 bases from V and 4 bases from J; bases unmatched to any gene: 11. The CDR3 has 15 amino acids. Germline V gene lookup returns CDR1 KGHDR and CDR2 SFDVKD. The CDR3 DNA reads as TGTGCCACCAGCGGTAATACAGGGGTCGGAGAGACCCAGTACTTC. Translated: CATSGNTGVGETQYF.

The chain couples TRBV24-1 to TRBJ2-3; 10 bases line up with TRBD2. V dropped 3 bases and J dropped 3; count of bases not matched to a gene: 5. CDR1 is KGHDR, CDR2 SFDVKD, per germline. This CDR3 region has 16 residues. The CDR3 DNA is TGTGCCACCAGTGATGCAGCGGGGGGGCAGACAGATACGCAGTATTTT. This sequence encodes CATSDAAGGQTDTQYF.

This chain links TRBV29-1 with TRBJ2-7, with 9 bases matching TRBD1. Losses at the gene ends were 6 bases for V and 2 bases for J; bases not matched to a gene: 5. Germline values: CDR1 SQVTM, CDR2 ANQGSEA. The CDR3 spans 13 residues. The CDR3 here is CSVAGDRAYEQYF. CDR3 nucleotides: TGCAGCGTGGCTGGGGACAGGGCCTACGAGCAGTACTTC.

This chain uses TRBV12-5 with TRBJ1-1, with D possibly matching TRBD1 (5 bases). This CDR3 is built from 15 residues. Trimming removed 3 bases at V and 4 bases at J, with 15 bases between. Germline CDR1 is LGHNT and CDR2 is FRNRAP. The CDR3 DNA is TGTGCTAGTGGTTTCCGAGCGGGGAGGGGCACTGAAGCTTTCTTT. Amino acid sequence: CASGFRAGRGTEAFF. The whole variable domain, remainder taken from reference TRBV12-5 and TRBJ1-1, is DARVTQTPRHKVTEMGQEVTMRCQPILGHNTVFWYRQTMMQGLELLAYFRNRAPLDDSGMPKDRFSAEMPDATLATLKIQPSEPRDSAVYFCASGFRAGRGTEAFFGQGTRLTVV.